Sequencing of this T cell receptor beta chain was carried out in a study of T cells after yellow fever vaccination. Using its own MiXCR run on the 5' RACE reads, TCRdb lists one record per CDR3 protein. The table has about 580,000 distinct CDR3 sequences, 17% seen once. Germline-derived CDR1 and CDR2 are SNHLY and FYNNEI. The V and J ends lost 4 bases and 3 bases respectively, with 13 bases between them. This CDR3 is 15 amino acids long. This receptor was taken from a young man who received the YFV17D yellow fever vaccine. The chain joins TRBV2 to TRBJ2-1; D may be TRBD2 (6 bases). This sample comprised PBMCs, obtained less than 6 days after the first yellow fever vaccination. As DNA, the CDR3 is TGTGCCAGCAGTGCAGAAGCGGGCGGCTACAATGAGCAGTTCTTC. The encoded protein is CASSAEAGGYNEQFF. The whole variable domain, filled in from reference TRBV2 and TRBJ2-1, reads EPEVTQTPSHQVTQMGQEVILRCVPISNHLYFYWYRQILGQKVEFLVSFYNNEISEKSEIFDDQFSVERPDGSNFTLKIRSTKLEDSAMYFCASSAEAGGYNEQFFGPGTRLTVL.